The 21 T cell receptor beta chains reported below all come from one sample, sequenced in a study of shared clonotypes between healthy human individuals. Profiled with immunoSEQ multiplex PCR; TCRdb holds only in-frame clones, not every one. The sample holds some 1 million clones; about 74% are singletons and the top ten take over 1.3%. The material sequenced was memory CD4+ T cells sorted from blood. Subset: CD45RA-negative fraction. All receptors come from a man aged 18 to 30 in good health.

Details on this clone: The sample contains more than one DNA sequence encoding this CDR3. The J gene is TRBJ1-1, the V gene TRBV18, with TRBD1 matching over 8 bases. CDR1 and CDR2 (germline): KGHSH, LQKENI. CDR3 length equals 14 residues. The trim removed 2 bases at V and 4 bases at J, leaving 3 bases unmatched. In DNA, the CDR3 is TGTGCCAGCTCACCAGGACAGGGCACCACTGAAGCTTTCTTT. Translated: CASSPGQGTTEAFF.

This clone occurred a few times. The rearrangement joins TRBV19 to TRBJ1-3; unclear D gene. The ends were cut back, 0 bases at V and 3 bases at J, with 15 bases in the middle. The CDR3 spans 17 residues. The V gene's germline CDR1 is LNHDA and CDR2 SQIVND (reference sequence). The CDR3 sequence is CASSIDARAPFGNTIYF. The CDR3 region has the DNA TGTGCCAGTAGTATAGACGCCCGGGCGCCTTTTGGAAACACCATATATTTT.

The gene calls are TRBV4-3 and TRBJ2-7; D might be TRBD2 (5 bases). The CDR3 has 14 residues. V was cut by 0 bases and J by 6 bases, with 12 bases left in between. Germline CDR1 reads LGHNA; CDR2 reads YSLEER. The CDR3 spells CASSQDYVRGEQYF. The CDR3 coding sequence is TGCGCCAGCAGCCAAGATTACGTACGGGGCGAGCAGTACTTC.

The rearrangement joins TRBV4-1 to TRBJ1-6; 9 nucleotides match TRBD1. The germline CDR1 and CDR2 sequences are MGHRA and YSYEKL. The CDR3 contains 18 residues. Trimming took 3 bases from V and 6 from J; bases not matched to a gene: 12. Here the CDR3 reads CASSQGQGARRVNSPLHF. The CDR3 coding sequence is TGCGCCAGCAGCCAGGGACAGGGAGCGAGGCGAGTTAATTCACCCCTCCACTTT.

The chain employs TRBV2 and TRBJ2-5; weak D call: TRBD2 (5 bases). The V and J ends lost 6 bases and 2 bases respectively, with 13 bases between them. Germline V gene lookup returns CDR1 SNHLY and CDR2 FYNNEI. The CDR3 covers 14 residues. The DNA of the CDR3 is TGTGCCAGCAGCTCCCTAAGCGGTCAAGAGACCCAGTACTTC. This translates into CASSSLSGQETQYF.

This clone was counted at least ten times. The rearrangement joins TRBV6-1 to TRBJ1-1, with D unresolved. Germline V gene sequence: CDR1 MNHNS, CDR2 SASEGT. Trimming removed 7 bases from V and 1 base from J, with 7 bases in between. The CDR3 is 12 residues long. CDR3 nucleotides: TGTGCCAGCACAGCCGGGAACACTGAAGCTTTCTTT. Amino acid sequence: CASTAGNTEAFF.

The chain combines TRBV18 with TRBJ2-7, with D tentatively TRBD1 (6 bases). The V gene's germline CDR1 is KGHSH and CDR2 LQKENI. This CDR3 spans 15 amino acids. Trimming removed 2 bases from V and 3 bases from J, with 14 bases in between. The CDR3 DNA follows: TGTGCCAGCTCACCATCCAGGGGAGTGGGCTACGAGCAGTACTTC. Amino acids: CASSPSRGVGYEQYF.

The rearrangement joins TRBV9 to TRBJ1-1, with D uncertain. The length of the CDR3 is 14 residues. Trimming took 3 bases from V and 7 from J, leaving 16 bases between them. Germline CDR1 SGDLS, CDR2 YYNGEE. The CDR3 DNA reads as TGTGCCAGCAGCGGAGACTTACTACGGGGTGAAGCTTTCTTT. It codes for CASSGDLLRGEAFF.

At least ten counts were recorded for this clone. The rearrangement links TRBV6-1 to TRBJ1-2; the match to TRBD1 covers 7 bases. This CDR3 is 15 amino acids long. The germline V gene encodes CDR1 MNHNS and CDR2 SASEGT. With 6 bases clipped from V and 4 bases from J, the junction kept 11 bases outside the gene matches. The CDR3 reads CASSRDRAGGYGYTF. The CDR3 region has the DNA TGTGCCAGCAGCCGAGACAGGGCTGGGGGCTATGGCTACACCTTC.

This sequence joins TRBV5-4 and TRBJ2-7, with D possibly matching TRBD2 (7 bases). The CDR3 is 16 residues long. Germline loops: CDR1 SGHNT, CDR2 YYREEE (reference sequence). Trimming pared 4 bases from V and 0 bases from J, leaving 17 bases between. The CDR3 is CASSEGGGASSYEQYF. DNA for the CDR3: TGTGCCAGCAGCGAAGGGGGGGGCGCAAGCTCCTACGAGCAGTACTTC.

The rearrangement links TRBV4-3 to TRBJ2-7; 7 positions agree with TRBD1. Germline V CDR1 and CDR2: LGHNA, YSLEER. Trimming took 4 bases from V and 2 from J; bases not matched to a gene: 8. CDR3 length: 15 amino acids. The CDR3 loop reads CASSLPGQGAYEQYF. The CDR3 region has the DNA TGCGCCAGCAGCCTTCCTGGCCAGGGGGCCTACGAGCAGTACTTC.

A remark on this clone: The same CDR3 arises from other DNA sequences in this sample as well. This chain connects TRBV7-6 to TRBJ2-1; the match to TRBD2 covers 9 bases. The J segment lost 0 bases and the V segment lost 4 bases, leaving 4 bases of the junction unmatched. Germline V gene lookup returns CDR1 SGHVS and CDR2 FNYEAQ. This CDR3 is 16 amino acids long. This CDR3 is CASSSLSGSSYNEQFF. As DNA, the CDR3 is TGTGCCAGCAGCTCTCTTAGCGGGAGCTCCTACAATGAGCAGTTCTTC.

This rearrangement joins TRBV5-4 to TRBJ1-4; 11 bases match TRBD1. Germline V gene lookup returns CDR1 SGHNT and CDR2 YYREEE (reference sequence). Trimming took 4 bases from V and 0 from J; bases not matched to a gene: 8. This CDR3 has 18 amino acids. Written as DNA, the CDR3 is TGTGCCAGCAGCCCAGGCGGGACAGGGGGGCCAACTAATGAAAAACTGTTTTTT. This encodes CASSPGGTGGPTNEKLFF.

This chain uses TRBV30 with TRBJ2-3; 7 nucleotides align to TRBD2. The CDR3 length is 13 residues. The V gene end was trimmed by 5 bases and the J gene end by 11 bases; junction bases not matched to a gene: 13. Germline CDR1 is GTSNPN and CDR2 is SVGIG (reference sequence). The CDR3 DNA is TGTGCCTGGGAGGCTGGGGGAGGGACTGAGCAGTATTTT. It translates to CAWEAGGGTEQYF.

This clone was recorded only once. For the CDR3, the DNA is TGTGCCAGCAGCGGTTTACCGGGATCGTACACAGATACGCAGTATTTT. It is translated as CASSGLPGSYTDTQYF. The chain couples TRBV5-6 to TRBJ2-3, with D perhaps TRBD2 (5 bases). The CDR3 consists of 16 residues. V gave up 4 bases and J gave up 2 bases, with 17 bases separating them. Germline V gives CDR1 SGHDT, CDR2 YYEEEE. Combining the CDR3 with reference TRBV5-6 and TRBJ2-3 gives the whole variable domain DAGVTQSPTHLIKTRGQQVTLRCSPKSGHDTVSWYQQALGQGPQFIFQYYEEEERQRGNFPDRFSGHQFPNYSSELNVNALLLGDSALYLCASSGLPGSYTDTQYFGPGTRLTVL.

This clone turned up a few times. In nucleotides, the CDR3 is TGCGCCAGCAGCTTGGCACAGGGGAACACCGGGGAGCTGTTTTTT. It yields the protein CASSLAQGNTGELFF. This chain joins TRBV5-1 and TRBJ2-2; tentative D call: TRBD1 (6 bases). Deletions cut 0 bases from V and 1 base from J, with 7 bases between. Germline assignment: CDR1 SGHRS and CDR2 YFSETQ. The CDR3 covers 15 residues.

J is TRBJ2-1 and V is TRBV5-1; perhaps TRBD1 as D (5 bases). The germline V gene has CDR1 SGHRS and CDR2 YFSETQ. This CDR3 has 14 residues. Trimming took off 4 bases at V and 4 bases at J, with 12 bases between the two ends. CDR3 sequence (DNA): TGCGCCAGCAGCAAAAGACAGACTTACAATGAGCAGTTCTTC. Its protein is CASSKRQTYNEQFF.

The chain employs TRBV6-5 and TRBJ1-1; 8 nucleotides line up with TRBD1. V dropped 6 bases and J dropped 1; count of bases not matched to a gene: 7. CDR3 length equals 15 residues. CDR1 and CDR2 from the germline V gene are MNHEY and SVGAGI. The CDR3 protein is CASSQGAGWNTEAFF. The CDR3 DNA is TGTGCCAGCAGCCAGGGGGCCGGTTGGAACACTGAAGCTTTCTTT.

The chain is built from TRBV6-6 and TRBJ1-5, with TRBD1 matching over 7 bases. Germline CDR1 and CDR2: MNHNY and SVGAGI (reference sequence). Trimming at V came to 3 bases and at J to 1 base, leaving 3 bases not matched to a gene. The CDR3 consists of 15 residues. The CDR3 coding sequence is TGTGCCAGCAGTTATGAGGGGGCAAGCAATCAGCCCCAGCATTTT. Translation: CASSYEGASNQPQHF.

The chain recombines TRBV7-9 with TRBJ2-3; 8 bases are a match to TRBD1. The CDR3 contains 14 residues. CDR1 is SEHNR, CDR2 FQNEAQ, per germline (reference sequence). Unmatched junction bases numbered 9, after V lost 8 bases and J lost 5 bases. The CDR3, as DNA: TGTGCCAGCGTACAGGGACAGGTTATAGATACGCAGTATTTT. Protein sequence: CASVQGQVIDTQYF.

The V gene is TRBV7-9, the J gene TRBJ2-5; perhaps D is TRBD1 or TRBD2 (5 bases each). Deletions cut 4 bases from V and 2 bases from J, with 11 bases between. The CDR3 contains 14 residues. Germline V gene lookup returns CDR1 SEHNR and CDR2 FQNEAQ (reference sequence). The CDR3 is CASSSMGPQETQYF. The DNA of the CDR3 is TGTGCCAGCAGCTCCATGGGACCACAAGAGACCCAGTACTTC.